This TCR beta chain is drawn from a study of CD8 T cells in ankylosing spondylitis. Study-wide findings and caveats: Apparently characteristic of ankylosing spondylitis blood was a TCR beta motif (about 8 highly homologous variants). There were earlier reports of some motif variants in reactive arthritis synovial fluid and blood.

On this clonotype: Its matching antigen is unknown.

TCRdb independently ran MiXCR on the 5' RACE reads; one entry per CDR3 protein. The data contain about 800,000 distinct CDR3 sequences, 12% of them singletons. CDR1 is LGHNA and CDR2 is YSLEER in the germline V gene. V lost 4 bases, J lost 3 bases, and 4 bases stayed unmatched. The CDR3 contains 17 residues. V and J are TRBV4-3 and TRBJ2-1; TRBD2 matches at 15 bases. The specimen was blood, either unsorted or a sorted T cell fraction (not recorded which). This clonotype was sampled from a male donor with ankylosing spondylitis. For the CDR3, the DNA is TGCGCCAGCAGCCTAGGGACTAGCGGGGGGATCTACAATGAGCAGTTCTTC. The encoded protein is CASSLGTSGGIYNEQFF.